A selection of T cell receptor beta chains follows, all from one sample in a study of blood T cell repertoires in COVID-19. The assay was immunoSEQ multiplex PCR, and TCRdb's table has in-frame clones only and misses some. Among roughly 400,000 clones, around 90% were seen once, and the ten largest hold about 0.6%. Material: PBMCs or T cells enriched from blood (not recorded which). All receptors derive from a man between 18 and 35 years old who had recovered from COVID-19. Both conserved end residues are part of each CDR3. D genes are given only for firm matches. Part of the rows lack a size; the others show once, few, many or a class for expanded clones.

j_call v_call clone_size d_call cdr3_nt cdr3_aa
TRBJ1-6 TRBV5-1 NA NA TGCGCCAGCAGCTTGGAGGGGCGAGGAGCGAATTCACCCCTCCACTTT CASSLEGRGANSPLHF
TRBJ1-1 TRBV5-4 few TRBD1 TGTGCCAGCAGTCCCGGGACAGGGGGCACTGAAGCTTTCTTT CASSPGTGGTEAFF
TRBJ2-1 TRBV28 once TRBD2 TGTGCCAGCAGTCCAAGCGGGAGAACGTACAATGAGCAGTTCTTC CASSPSGRTYNEQFF
TRBJ2-7 TRBV30 NA TRBD2 TGTGCCTGGACCCCGGGAGGAGCCTACGAGCAGTACTTC CAWTPGGAYEQYF
TRBJ1-1 TRBV5-4 NA TRBD1 TGTGCCAGCAGCTTGACAGGGGGCGCGGACACTGAAGCTTTCTTT CASSLTGGADTEAFF
TRBJ2-7 TRBV27 NA TRBD1 TGTGCCAGCAGTAACGACAGGGTGGTCAGCGAGCAGTACTTC CASSNDRVVSEQYF
TRBJ1-6 TRBV5-1 few TRBD1 TGCGCCAGCAGCCTAACGGGACAGGGATCGACACCCCTCCACTTT CASSLTGQGSTPLHF
TRBJ1-1 TRBV19 NA NA TGTGCCAGTAGTATAGCTCCGGGACACCCGAAAGCTTTCTTT CASSIAPGHPKAFF
TRBJ1-1 TRBV7-3 NA NA TGTGCCAGCAGCTTAACCGGGACATGGGAAAACACTGAAGCTTTCTTT CASSLTGTWENTEAFF
TRBJ1-5 TRBV2 many NA TGTGCCAGCAGTGAAAGGGGGAGCAATCAGCCCCAGCATTTT CASSERGSNQPQHF
TRBJ1-4 TRBV7-9 few TRBD1 TGTGCCAGCAGCCCCGGACAGGGTGGGGAAAAACTGTTTTTT CASSPGQGGEKLFF
TRBJ1-1 TRBV29-1 NA TRBD1 TGCAGCGTTGAACCCGACAGGGAAGCTGAAGCTTTCTTT CSVEPDREAEAFF
TRBJ2-5 TRBV5-1 NA TRBD1 TGCGCCAGCAGCAAAAGCTTCGGGACAGCGGAAGAGACCCAGTACTTC CASSKSFGTAEETQYF
TRBJ1-3 TRBV2 NA NA TGTGCCAGCAGTGATGCTATGAACACCATATATTTT CASSDAMNTIYF
TRBJ1-1 TRBV4-1 NA NA TGCGCCAGCAGCCAAGAATGGGGAGGGGTTGAAGCTTTCTTT CASSQEWGGVEAFF
TRBJ1-1 TRBV29-1 NA TRBD1 TGCAGCGCCCGACAGGGAGCGAACACTGAAGCTTTCTTT CSARQGANTEAFF
TRBJ1-2 TRBV5-1 NA NA TGCGCCAGCAGCTTGGATTCGGGAGTCCTCTATGGCTACACCTTC CASSLDSGVLYGYTF
TRBJ1-1 TRBV6-2/TRBV6-3 NA TRBD1 TGTGCCAGCAGTTATAACCGACAGGGGGGTCTGGACACTGAAGCTTTCTTT CASSYNRQGGLDTEAFF
TRBJ2-2 TRBV28 NA TRBD2 TGTGCCAGCAGTTCGCCACAGCGGGGACACACCGGGGAGCTGTTTTTT CASSSPQRGHTGELFF
TRBJ1-4 TRBV11-2 NA NA TGTGCCAGCAGCGTCTCCTCTAATGAAAAACTGTTTTTT CASSVSSNEKLFF
TRBJ1-6 TRBV6-5 NA NA TGTGCCAGCAGCACAGGGAGCCGGTCACCCCTCCACTTT CASSTGSRSPLHF
TRBJ2-1 TRBV9 once TRBD1 TGTGCCAGCAGCCCCCCCGGACAGGGGGGGAATGAGCAGTTCTTC CASSPPGQGGNEQFF
TRBJ2-7 TRBV28 NA NA TGTGCCAGCAGTTTAATACAGGCGTCTGAAAACGAGCAGTACTTC CASSLIQASENEQYF
TRBJ2-7 TRBV28 NA TRBD2 TGTGCCAGCAGTGGTTACGGGGGGAAAGACGAGCAGTACTTC CASSGYGGKDEQYF
TRBJ2-1 TRBV3-1/TRBV3-2 NA NA TGTGCCAGCAGCCATAGCAGGGATGAGCAGTTCTTC CASSHSRDEQFF
TRBJ1-6 TRBV3-1/TRBV3-2 NA NA TGTGCCAGCAGCCAAGGCTTCTCCGGGTATCCAGGGGCAAATAATTCACCCCTCCACTTT CASSQGFSGYPGANNSPLHF
TRBJ2-3 TRBV9 NA NA TGTGCCAGCAGCCTGACACAATCTAGCACAGATACGCAGTATTTT CASSLTQSSTDTQYF
TRBJ1-1 TRBV4-2 NA NA TGTGCCAGCAGCCAAGATCTTTCGGGGATGGGAACTGAAGCTTTCTTT CASSQDLSGMGTEAFF
TRBJ2-2 TRBV10-3 NA TRBD1 TGTGCCATCAACCAGGGGGCGGCCGGGGAGCTGTTTTTT CAINQGAAGELFF
TRBJ1-2 TRBV18 NA NA TGTGCCAGTCGTCAGGGCAGCGCCTACTATGGCTACACCTTC CASRQGSAYYGYTF
TRBJ1-2 TRBV27 NA NA TGTGCCAGCAGCCTCAACCAAGCCGGTGGCTACACCTTC CASSLNQAGGYTF
TRBJ1-1 TRBV7-8 NA NA TGTGCCAGCAGCTTAGTACTAAGCACTGAAGCTTTCTTT CASSLVLSTEAFF
TRBJ2-1 TRBV3-1/TRBV3-2 NA NA TGTGCCAGCAGCCAAGATGCGGCGGTCCTCCACAATGAGCAGTTCTTC CASSQDAAVLHNEQFF
TRBJ2-3 TRBV30 NA TRBD2 TGTGCCTGGAGCCCCTTAGCGGGAGTCACAGATACGCAGTATTTT CAWSPLAGVTDTQYF
TRBJ2-1 TRBV6-2/TRBV6-3 NA NA TGTGCCAGCAGTTGGGGCCTCAATGAGCAGTTCTTC CASSWGLNEQFF
TRBJ2-7 TRBV5-1 NA TRBD1 TGCGCCAGCAGCTCTATCAGGACAGGGGAATTGAACAACTACGAGCAGTACTTC CASSSIRTGELNNYEQYF
TRBJ2-1 TRBV29-1 once TRBD2 TGCAGCGTCGGACTAGCGGGAGGAGGGGCATACAATGAGCAGTTCTTC CSVGLAGGGAYNEQFF
TRBJ1-3 TRBV3-1/TRBV3-2 NA NA TGTGCCAGCAGCCAAGTTTTGCGTACTGGAAACACCATATATTTT CASSQVLRTGNTIYF
TRBJ2-1 TRBV5-4 NA TRBD2 TGTGCCAGCAGCTTCGGCGGGGGGTCCTCCTACAATGAGCAGTTCTTC CASSFGGGSSYNEQFF
TRBJ2-1 TRBV7-6 NA NA TGTGCCAGCAGCAAAAGGGCGGACAGTTTTGCCTACAATGAGCAGTTCTTC CASSKRADSFAYNEQFF
TRBJ2-1 TRBV21-1 NA NA TGTGCCAGCACGCTAGGGACCCGCCCCCGCCCTAGCGGGACATACAATGAGCAGTTCTTC CASTLGTRPRPSGTYNEQFF
TRBJ1-5 TRBV4-1 NA NA TGCGCCAGCAGCCTAAATTACAATCAGCCCCAGCATTTT CASSLNYNQPQHF
TRBJ1-6 TRBV5-1 NA NA TGCGCCAGCAGCTTGGGAGGTTCACCCCTCCACTTT CASSLGGSPLHF
TRBJ1-6 TRBV7-6 NA NA TGTGCCAGCAGCCCTACGGAGGAGCCTAATTCACCCCTCCACTTT CASSPTEEPNSPLHF
TRBJ1-1 TRBV19 once TRBD1 TGTGCCAGCAGGGGGTACACTGAAGCTTTCTTT CASRGYTEAFF
TRBJ1-5 TRBV2 NA TRBD1 TGTGCCAGCAGTGGGGACAGGGTCTCCGATCAGCCCCAGCATTTT CASSGDRVSDQPQHF
TRBJ2-6 TRBV5-1 NA NA TGCGCCAGCAGCTTGGTTTGGTCAGGGGAAACTGGGGCCAACGTCCTGACTTTC CASSLVWSGETGANVLTF
TRBJ2-1 TRBV30 NA TRBD2 TGTGCCTGGAGTCCGCAGACTAGCGGGAGGTGGCTGTTCTTC CAWSPQTSGRWLFF